The 3 T cell receptor beta chains given below trace back to one sample, sequenced in a study of cytomegalovirus exposure and HLA in healthy donors. Primers for the PCR totalled 60 Vbeta and 13 Jbeta. Libraries were prepared by immunoSEQ multiplex PCR; TCRdb keeps only in-frame clonotypes and omits some of them. The table has about 160,000 clones, over 65% seen once. The specimen was PBMCs. The receptors stem from a man in his forties or fifties in good health and CMV-seropositive.

This clone appeared a few times. The V and J genes are TRBV5-4 and TRBJ2-7, with D perhaps matching TRBD1 (5 bases). This CDR3 is built from 16 residues. CDR1 and CDR2 (germline): SGHNT, YYREEE (reference sequence). Trimming removed 0 bases from V and 6 bases from J, with 19 bases in between. The CDR3 DNA follows: TGTGCCAGCAGCTTGGAGCTAGGACGCAGGGCCAGCGAGCAGTACTTC. This codes for CASSLELGRRASEQYF.

This clone turned up a few times. The rearrangement uses TRBV9 and TRBJ1-2, with D possibly matching TRBD1 (6 bases). The CDR3 contains 14 residues. Germline V gene data show CDR1 as SGDLS and CDR2 as YYNGEE. V was shortened by 4 bases and J by 0 bases, with 10 bases between the two germline ends. As DNA, the CDR3 is TGTGCCAGCAGCACCGGACAGCCTAACTATGGCTACACCTTC. This encodes CASSTGQPNYGYTF. The variable domain in full, with the rest retrieved from reference TRBV9 and TRBJ1-2, is DSGVTQTPKHLITATGQRVTLRCSPRSGDLSVYWYQQSLDQGLQFLIQYYNGEERAKGNILERFSAQQFPDLHSELNLSSLELGDSALYFCASSTGQPNYGYTFGSGTRLTVV.

A word on this clone: One junction end disagrees with the germline gene, perhaps due to a read error. V gene TRBV10-3 combines with J gene TRBJ1-1, with a possible D match to TRBD1 (5 bases). Germline CDR1 reads ENHRY; CDR2 reads SYGVKD. This CDR3 comprises 14 residues. CDR3 DNA sequence: TGTGCCAGCAGTGAAAGGGGAAGGGGCACTGAAGCTTTCTTT. It specifies CASSERGRGTEAFF.